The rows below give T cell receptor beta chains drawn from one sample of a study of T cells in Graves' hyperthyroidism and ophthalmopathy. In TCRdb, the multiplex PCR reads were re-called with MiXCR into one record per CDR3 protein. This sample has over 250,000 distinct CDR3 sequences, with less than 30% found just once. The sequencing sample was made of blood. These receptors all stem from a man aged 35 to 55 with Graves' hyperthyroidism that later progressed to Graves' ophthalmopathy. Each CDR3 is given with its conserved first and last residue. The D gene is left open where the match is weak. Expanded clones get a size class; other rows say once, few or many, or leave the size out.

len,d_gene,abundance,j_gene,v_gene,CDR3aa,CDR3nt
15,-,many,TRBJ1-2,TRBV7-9,CASSSNHRDIDGYTF,TGTGCCAGCAGCTCCAACCACAGGGACATTGATGGCTACACCTTC
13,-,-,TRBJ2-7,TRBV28,CASRTGTSYEQYF,TGTGCCAGTCGGACGGGAACTTCCTACGAGCAGTACTTC
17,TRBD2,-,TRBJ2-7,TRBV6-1,CASTRLLTSGRSYEQYF,TGTGCCAGCACCAGACTCTTGACTAGCGGGAGATCCTACGAGCAGTACTTC
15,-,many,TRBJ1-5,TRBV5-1,CASSLRRAVNQPQHF,TGCGCCAGCAGCTTGCGACGGGCCGTCAATCAGCCCCAGCATTTT
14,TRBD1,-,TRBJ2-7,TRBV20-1,CSAGRTGLKDEQYF,TGCAGTGCTGGTCGGACAGGGTTGAAGGACGAGCAGTACTTC
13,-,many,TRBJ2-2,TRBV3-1,CASSQAYTGELFF,TGTGCCAGCAGCCAAGCCTACACCGGGGAGCTGTTTTTT
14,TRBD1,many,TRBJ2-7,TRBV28,CASIPQGAAYEQYF,TGTGCCAGCATTCCCCAGGGGGCTGCCTACGAGCAGTACTTC
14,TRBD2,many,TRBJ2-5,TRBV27,CASSPIGGQETQYF,TGTGCCAGCAGTCCAATCGGGGGGCAAGAGACCCAGTACTTC
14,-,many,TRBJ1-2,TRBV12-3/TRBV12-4,CASSLPPGEGGYTF,TGTGCCAGCAGTTTACCCCCCGGGGAAGGCGGCTACACCTTC
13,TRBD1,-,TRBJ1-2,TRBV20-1,CSAKTGWVGGYTF,TGCAGTGCTAAGACAGGGTGGGTCGGTGGCTACACCTTC
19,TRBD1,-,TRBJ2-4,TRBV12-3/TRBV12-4,CASSSTTYPRDSKGNIQYF,TGTGCCAGCAGTTCCACGACTTACCCTCGGGACAGCAAGGGGAACATTCAGTACTTC
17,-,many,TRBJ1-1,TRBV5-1,CASSSAGGPAGNTEAFF,TGCGCCAGCAGCTCGGCGGGGGGTCCTGCGGGGAACACTGAAGCTTTCTTT
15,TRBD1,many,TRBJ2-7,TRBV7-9,CASSFPGDRDNEQYF,TGTGCCAGCAGCTTCCCCGGGGACAGGGATAACGAGCAGTACTTC
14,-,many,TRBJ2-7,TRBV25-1,CASSEGLNAYEQYF,TGTGCCAGCAGTGAAGGTCTTAATGCCTACGAGCAGTACTTC
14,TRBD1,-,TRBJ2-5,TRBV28,CASSSGQIQETQYF,TGTGCCAGCAGTTCGGGACAGATCCAAGAGACCCAGTACTTC
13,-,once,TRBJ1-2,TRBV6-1,CASSAQSGYGYTF,TGTGCCAGCAGCGCTCAGTCGGGCTATGGCTACACCTTC
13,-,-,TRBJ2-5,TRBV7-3,CASSPHQTATQYF,TGTGCCAGCAGTCCACACCAGACTGCCACCCAGTACTTC
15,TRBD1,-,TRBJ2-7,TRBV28,CASSSGQGIVYEQYF,TGTGCCAGCAGTTCGGGACAGGGTATTGTTTACGAGCAGTACTTC
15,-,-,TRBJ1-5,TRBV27,CASSLLGGLRQPQHF,TGTGCCAGCAGTTTATTAGGGGGTCTGAGGCAGCCCCAGCATTTT
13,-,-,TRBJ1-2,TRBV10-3,CAIVNSQRGGYTF,TGTGCCATCGTAAACTCACAGAGGGGTGGCTACACCTTC
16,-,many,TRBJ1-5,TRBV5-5,CASSLPGRKGYQPQHF,TGTGCCAGCAGCCTACCGGGACGAAAAGGCTATCAGCCCCAGCATTTT
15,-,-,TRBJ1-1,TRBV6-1,CASRTHWSRNTEAFF,TGTGCCAGCAGAACTCATTGGAGCCGTAACACTGAAGCTTTCTTT
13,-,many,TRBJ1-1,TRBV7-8,CASSFQQGTEAFF,TGTGCCAGCAGCTTTCAACAGGGCACTGAAGCTTTCTTT
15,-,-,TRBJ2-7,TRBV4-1,CASSLGGARGYEQYF,TGCGCCAGCAGCCTTGGAGGGGCTAGGGGGTACGAGCAGTACTTC
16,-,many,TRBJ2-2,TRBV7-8,CASSHEWTDNTGELFF,TGTGCCAGCAGCCACGAGTGGACAGATAACACCGGGGAGCTGTTTTTT
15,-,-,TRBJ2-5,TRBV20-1,CSARVGRGGRETQYF,TGCAGTGCTAGAGTTGGACGCGGAGGGAGAGAGACCCAGTACTTC
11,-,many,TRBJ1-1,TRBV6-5,CASYQNTEAFF,TGTGCCAGCTACCAGAACACTGAAGCTTTCTTT
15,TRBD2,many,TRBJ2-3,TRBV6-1,CASSEYGRGTDTQYF,TGTGCCAGCAGTGAATACGGGAGGGGCACAGATACGCAGTATTTT
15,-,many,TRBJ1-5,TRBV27,CASSLKGPGAQPQHF,TGTGCCAGCAGCCTTAAGGGGCCAGGGGCTCAGCCCCAGCATTTT
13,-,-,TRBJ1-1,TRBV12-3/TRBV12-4,CASRAIRGSEAFF,TGTGCCAGCAGGGCTATAAGGGGGTCTGAAGCTTTCTTT
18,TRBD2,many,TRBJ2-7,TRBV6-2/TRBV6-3,CASSYSRTSGRESYEQYF,TGTGCCAGCAGTTACTCGAGGACTAGCGGGAGGGAGTCCTACGAGCAGTACTTC
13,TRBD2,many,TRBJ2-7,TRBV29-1,CSVGSGRAFEQYF,TGCAGCGTCGGTAGCGGGAGGGCCTTCGAGCAGTACTTC
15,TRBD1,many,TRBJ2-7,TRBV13,CASSLAGTGVYEQYF,TGTGCCAGCAGCTTAGCCGGGACAGGGGTATACGAGCAGTACTTC
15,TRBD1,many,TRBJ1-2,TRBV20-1,CSARDRDRGYRGYTF,TGCAGTGCTAGAGATAGGGACAGGGGGTACCGTGGCTACACCTTC
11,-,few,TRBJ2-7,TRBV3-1,CASSLYWEQYF,TGTGCCAGCAGCCTATATTGGGAGCAGTACTTC
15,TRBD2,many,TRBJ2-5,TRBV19,CASTRTSAYQETQYF,TGTGCCAGTACCCGGACTAGCGCGTACCAAGAGACCCAGTACTTC
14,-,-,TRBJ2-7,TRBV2,CASLWDPGRYEQYF,TGTGCCAGTCTATGGGACCCGGGAAGATACGAGCAGTACTTC
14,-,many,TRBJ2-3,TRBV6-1,CASSNGQGNQPQYF,TGTGCCAGCAGCAACGGACAAGGCAATCAGCCCCAGTATTTT
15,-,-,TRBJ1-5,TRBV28,CASSPPRSEVQPQHF,TGTGCCAGCAGTCCTCCCCGCTCCGAGGTCCAGCCCCAGCATTTT
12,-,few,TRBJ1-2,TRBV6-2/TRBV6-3,CASSYSQGGYTF,TGTGCCAGCAGTTACTCGCAGGGTGGCTACACCTTC
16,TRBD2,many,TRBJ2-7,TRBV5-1,CASSRQGSGSSYEQYF,TGCGCCAGCAGCCGCCAAGGTAGCGGGAGCTCCTACGAGCAGTACTTC
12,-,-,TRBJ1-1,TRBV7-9,CASSGLPVWAFF,TGTGCCAGCAGCGGGCTCCCAGTCTGGGCTTTCTTT
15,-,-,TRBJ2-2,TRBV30,CAWSRGAAVTGELFF,TGTGCCTGGAGTCGGGGGGCTGCGGTTACCGGGGAGCTGTTTTTT
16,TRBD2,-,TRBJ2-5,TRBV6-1,CASKLGLAGVLETQYF,TGTGCCAGCAAACTGGGACTAGCGGGAGTACTAGAGACCCAGTACTTC
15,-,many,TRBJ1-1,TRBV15,CATSKQGGLNTEAFF,TGTGCCACCAGCAAACAGGGAGGGTTGAACACTGAAGCTTTCTTT
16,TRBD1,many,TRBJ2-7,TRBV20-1,CSARGLPGQGAHEQYF,TGCAGTGCTAGAGGCTTACCGGGACAGGGGGCTCACGAGCAGTACTTC
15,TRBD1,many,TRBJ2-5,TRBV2,CASSARTGKGETQYF,TGTGCCAGCAGTGCCCGGACAGGAAAAGGGGAGACCCAGTACTTC
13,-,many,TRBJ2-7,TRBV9,CASSIAMGHEQYF,TGTGCCAGCAGCATTGCTATGGGCCACGAGCAGTACTTC
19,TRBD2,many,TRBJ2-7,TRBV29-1,CSADPGTGLAGALNYEQYF,TGCAGCGCTGACCCCGGGACAGGACTAGCGGGAGCCCTAAACTACGAGCAGTACTTC
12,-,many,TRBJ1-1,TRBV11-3,CASSFGNTEAFF,TGTGCCAGCAGCTTTGGGAACACTGAAGCTTTCTTT
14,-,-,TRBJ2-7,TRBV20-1,CSAPIGGWRYEQYF,TGCAGTGCTCCCATCGGGGGCTGGAGGTACGAGCAGTACTTC
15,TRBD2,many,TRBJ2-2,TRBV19,CASKGLAANTGELFF,TGTGCCAGTAAGGGACTAGCGGCGAACACCGGGGAGCTGTTTTTT
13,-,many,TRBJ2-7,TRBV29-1,CSVGTNVIDEQYF,TGCAGCGTGGGGACCAACGTGATTGACGAGCAGTACTTC
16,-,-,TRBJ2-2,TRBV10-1,CASSEGWRGNTGELFF,TGCGCCAGCAGTGAAGGTTGGCGAGGGAACACCGGGGAGCTGTTTTTT
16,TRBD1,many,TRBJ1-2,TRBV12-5,CASGERGGASTGGYTF,TGTGCTAGTGGCGAGAGAGGGGGCGCGAGTACTGGGGGCTACACCTTC
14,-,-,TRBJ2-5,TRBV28,CASRSLSGRETQYF,TGTGCCAGCAGGTCACTTAGCGGAAGGGAGACCCAGTACTTC
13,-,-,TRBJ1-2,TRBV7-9,CASSPDDSYGYTF,TGTGCCAGCAGCCCAGACGACAGTTATGGCTACACCTTC
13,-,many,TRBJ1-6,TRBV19,CASTASYNSPLHF,TGTGCCAGTACCGCGTCCTATAATTCACCCCTCCACTTT